This T cell receptor (beta chain) stems from a study of T cells in Graves' hyperthyroidism and ophthalmopathy. From RNA transcripts, TCR beta CDR3 regions were amplified. The HTBI primer set served for first-round RT-PCR of the TCR CDR3. MiXCR, applied by TCRdb to the multiplex PCR reads, yields one record per CDR3 protein. This table has around 570,000 distinct CDR3 sequences, less than 20% appearing once. This clonotype has a handful of counts. The specimen sequenced was blood. This clonotype originated in a man aged 40-50 years with Graves' ophthalmopathy.

The CDR3 is CASSYRPGLAGGRYEQYF. In DNA form, the CDR3 reads TGTGCCAGCAGTTACCGTCCGGGACTAGCGGGAGGGCGATACGAGCAGTACTTC. The chain uses TRBV28 and TRBJ2-7; 16 bases are a match to TRBD2. The V segment lost 4 bases and the J segment 4 bases; nucleotides outside the gene matches: 10. The CDR3 length is 18 residues. Per germline, CDR1 MDHEN and CDR2 SYDVKM.